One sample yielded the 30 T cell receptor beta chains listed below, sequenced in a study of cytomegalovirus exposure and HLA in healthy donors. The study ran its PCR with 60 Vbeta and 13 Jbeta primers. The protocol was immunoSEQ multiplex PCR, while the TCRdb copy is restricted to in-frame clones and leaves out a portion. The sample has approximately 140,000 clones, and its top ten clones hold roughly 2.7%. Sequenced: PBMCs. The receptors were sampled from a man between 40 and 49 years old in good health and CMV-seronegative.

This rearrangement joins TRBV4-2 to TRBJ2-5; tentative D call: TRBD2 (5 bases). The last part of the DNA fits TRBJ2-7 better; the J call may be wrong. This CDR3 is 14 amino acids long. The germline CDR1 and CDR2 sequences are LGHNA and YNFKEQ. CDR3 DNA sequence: TGTGCCAGCAGCCAAGATCGGACTCTTTACGAGCAGTACTTC. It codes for CASSQDRTLYEQYF.

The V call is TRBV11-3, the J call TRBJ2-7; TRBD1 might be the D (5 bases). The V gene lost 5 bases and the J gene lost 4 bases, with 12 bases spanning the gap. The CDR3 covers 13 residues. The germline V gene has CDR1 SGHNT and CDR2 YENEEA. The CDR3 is CASSHGHQYEQYF. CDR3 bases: TGTGCCAGCAGCCACGGACATCAATACGAGCAGTACTTC.

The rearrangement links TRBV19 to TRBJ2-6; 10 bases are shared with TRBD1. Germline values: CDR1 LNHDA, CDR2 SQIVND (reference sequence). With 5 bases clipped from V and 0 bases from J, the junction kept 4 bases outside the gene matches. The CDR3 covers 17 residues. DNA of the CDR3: TGTGCCAGTAGTCGTGGGACAGGGGACTCTGGGGCCAACGTCCTGACTTTC. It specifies CASSRGTGDSGANVLTF.

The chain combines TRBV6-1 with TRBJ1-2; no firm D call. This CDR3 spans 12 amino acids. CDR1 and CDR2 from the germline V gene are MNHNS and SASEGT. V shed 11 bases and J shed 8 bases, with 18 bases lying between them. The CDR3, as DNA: TGTGCCGACTGGGAGCCACGTGGCGGCTACACCTTC. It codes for CADWEPRGGYTF.

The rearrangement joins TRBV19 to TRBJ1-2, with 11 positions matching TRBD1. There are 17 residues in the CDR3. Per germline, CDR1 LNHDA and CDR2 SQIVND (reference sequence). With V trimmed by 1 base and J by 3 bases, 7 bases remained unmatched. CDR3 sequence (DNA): TGTGCCAGTAGTATAGGAAGGGGGACAGGGGGAGACTATGGCTACACCTTC. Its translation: CASSIGRGTGGDYGYTF.

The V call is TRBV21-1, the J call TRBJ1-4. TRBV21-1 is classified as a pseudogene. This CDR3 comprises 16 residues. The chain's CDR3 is CASSKGPGGGKEKLFF. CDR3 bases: TGTGCCAGCAGCAAAGGTCCGGGGGGCGGTAAGGAAAAACTGTTTTTT.

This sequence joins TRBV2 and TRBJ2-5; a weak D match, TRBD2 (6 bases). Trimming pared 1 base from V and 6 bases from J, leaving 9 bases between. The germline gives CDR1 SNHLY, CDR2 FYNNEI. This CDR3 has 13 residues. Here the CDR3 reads CASSEEGRKTQYF. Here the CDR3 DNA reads TGTGCCAGCAGTGAAGAGGGGAGGAAGACCCAGTACTTC.

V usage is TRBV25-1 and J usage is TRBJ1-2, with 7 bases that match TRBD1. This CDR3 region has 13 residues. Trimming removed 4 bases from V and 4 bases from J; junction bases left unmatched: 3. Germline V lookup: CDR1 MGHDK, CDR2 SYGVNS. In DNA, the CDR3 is TGTGCCAGCAGTGCGACAGGGTTCTATGGCTACACCTTC. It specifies CASSATGFYGYTF.

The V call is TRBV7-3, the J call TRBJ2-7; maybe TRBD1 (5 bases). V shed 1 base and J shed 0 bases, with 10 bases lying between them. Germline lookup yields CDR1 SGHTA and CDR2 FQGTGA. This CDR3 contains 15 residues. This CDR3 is CASSLSRASSYEQYF. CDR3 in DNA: TGTGCCAGCAGCTTAAGCAGGGCCAGCTCCTACGAGCAGTACTTC.

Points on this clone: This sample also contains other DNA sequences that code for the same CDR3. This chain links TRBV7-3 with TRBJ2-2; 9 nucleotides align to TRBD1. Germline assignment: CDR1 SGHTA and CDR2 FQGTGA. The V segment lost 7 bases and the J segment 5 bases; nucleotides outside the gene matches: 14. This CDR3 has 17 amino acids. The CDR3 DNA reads TGTGCCAGCACCAGACAGGGGGATCCGCCGTATACCGGGGAGCTGTTTTTT. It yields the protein CASTRQGDPPYTGELFF. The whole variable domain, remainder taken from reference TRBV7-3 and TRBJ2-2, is GAGVSQTPSNKVTEKGKYVELRCDPISGHTALYWYRQSLGQGPEFLIYFQGTGAADDSGLPNDRFFAVRPEGSVSTLKIQRTERGDSAVYLCASTRQGDPPYTGELFFGEGSRLTVL.

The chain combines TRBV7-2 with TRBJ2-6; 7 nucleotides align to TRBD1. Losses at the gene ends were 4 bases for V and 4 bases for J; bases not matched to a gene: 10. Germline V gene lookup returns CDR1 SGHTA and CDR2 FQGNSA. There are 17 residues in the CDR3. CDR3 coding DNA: TGTGCCAGCAGCTCACACCTTACAGGGGCCGGGGCCAACGTCCTGACTTTC. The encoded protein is CASSSHLTGAGANVLTF. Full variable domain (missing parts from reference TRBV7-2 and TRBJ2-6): GAGVSQSPSNKVTEKGKDVELRCDPISGHTALYWYRQSLGQGLEFLIYFQGNSAPDKSGLPSDRFSAERTGGSVSTLTIQRTQQEDSAVYLCASSSHLTGAGANVLTFGAGSRLTVL.

CDR3 residues: CASSNGGKTQETQYF. The CDR3 nucleotides read TGTGCCAGCAGCAACGGAGGGAAAACCCAAGAGACCCAGTACTTC. The rearrangement uses TRBV7-2 and TRBJ2-5, with TRBD2 as a possible D gene (6 bases). With 5 bases removed from V and 1 base from J, the gap between germline ends came to 14 bases. The CDR3 has 15 residues. The germline V gene encodes CDR1 SGHTA and CDR2 FQGNSA.

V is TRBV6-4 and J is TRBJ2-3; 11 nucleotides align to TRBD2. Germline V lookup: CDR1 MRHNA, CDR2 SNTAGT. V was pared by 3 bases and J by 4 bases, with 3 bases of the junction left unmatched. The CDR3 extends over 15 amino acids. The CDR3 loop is CASSDSGGAADTQYF. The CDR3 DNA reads TGTGCCAGCAGTGATAGCGGGGGGGCCGCAGATACGCAGTATTTT.

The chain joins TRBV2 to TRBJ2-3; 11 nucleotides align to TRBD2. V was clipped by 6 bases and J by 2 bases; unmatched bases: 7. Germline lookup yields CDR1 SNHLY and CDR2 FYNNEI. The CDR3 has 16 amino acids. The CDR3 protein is CASSRPLAGVTDTQYF. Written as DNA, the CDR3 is TGTGCCAGCAGCCGCCCACTAGCGGGGGTCACAGATACGCAGTATTTT. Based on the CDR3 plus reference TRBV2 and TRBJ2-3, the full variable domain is EPEVTQTPSHQVTQMGQEVILRCVPISNHLYFYWYRQILGQKVEFLVSFYNNEISEKSEIFDDQFSVERPDGSNFTLKIRSTKLEDSAMYFCASSRPLAGVTDTQYFGPGTRLTVL.

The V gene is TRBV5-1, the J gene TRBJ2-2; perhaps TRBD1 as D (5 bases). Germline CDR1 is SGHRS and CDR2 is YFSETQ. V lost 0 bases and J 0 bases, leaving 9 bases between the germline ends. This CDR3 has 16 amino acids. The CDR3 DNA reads TGCGCCAGCAGCTTGGCCGACAGATCGAACACCGGGGAGCTGTTTTTT. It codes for CASSLADRSNTGELFF.

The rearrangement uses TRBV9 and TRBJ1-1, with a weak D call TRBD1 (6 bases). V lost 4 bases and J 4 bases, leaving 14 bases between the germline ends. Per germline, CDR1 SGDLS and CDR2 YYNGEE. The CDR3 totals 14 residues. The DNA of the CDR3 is TGTGCCAGCAGCTTTGGACAGTCGAGCACTGAAGCTTTCTTT. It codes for CASSFGQSSTEAFF. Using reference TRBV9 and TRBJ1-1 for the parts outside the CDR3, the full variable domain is DSGVTQTPKHLITATGQRVTLRCSPRSGDLSVYWYQQSLDQGLQFLIQYYNGEERAKGNILERFSAQQFPDLHSELNLSSLELGDSALYFCASSFGQSSTEAFFGQGTRLTVV.

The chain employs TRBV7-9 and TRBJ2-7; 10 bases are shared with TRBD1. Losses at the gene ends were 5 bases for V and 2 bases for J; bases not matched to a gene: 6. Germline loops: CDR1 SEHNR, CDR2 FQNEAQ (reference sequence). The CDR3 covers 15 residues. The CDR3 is CASSAGTGATYEQYF. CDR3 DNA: TGTGCCAGCAGCGCAGGGACAGGGGCCACCTACGAGCAGTACTTC.

The CDR3 DNA reads TGTGCCAGCAGTACCGGACAGGGGATTAAAAACATTCAGTACTTC. Its protein is CASSTGQGIKNIQYF. This chain uses TRBV2 with TRBJ2-4; 9 bases match TRBD1. Trimming removed 5 bases from V and 4 bases from J; junction bases left unmatched: 6. The germline V gene encodes CDR1 SNHLY and CDR2 FYNNEI. This CDR3 spans 15 amino acids.

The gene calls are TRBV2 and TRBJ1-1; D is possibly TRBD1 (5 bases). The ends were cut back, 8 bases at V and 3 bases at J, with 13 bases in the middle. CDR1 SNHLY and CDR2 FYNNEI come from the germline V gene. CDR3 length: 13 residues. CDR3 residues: CASGRGMDTEAFF. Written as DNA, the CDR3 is TGTGCCAGCGGGAGGGGTATGGACACTGAAGCTTTCTTT. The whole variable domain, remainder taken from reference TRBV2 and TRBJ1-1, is EPEVTQTPSHQVTQMGQEVILRCVPISNHLYFYWYRQILGQKVEFLVSFYNNEISEKSEIFDDQFSVERPDGSNFTLKIRSTKLEDSAMYFCASGRGMDTEAFFGQGTRLTVV.

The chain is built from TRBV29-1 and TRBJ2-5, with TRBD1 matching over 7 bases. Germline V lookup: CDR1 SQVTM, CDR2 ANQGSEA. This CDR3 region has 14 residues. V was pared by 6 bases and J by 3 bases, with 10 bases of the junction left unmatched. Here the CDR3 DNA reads TGCAGCGTAGAAACAGGGGTGGGGAAAGAGACCCAGTACTTC. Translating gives CSVETGVGKETQYF.

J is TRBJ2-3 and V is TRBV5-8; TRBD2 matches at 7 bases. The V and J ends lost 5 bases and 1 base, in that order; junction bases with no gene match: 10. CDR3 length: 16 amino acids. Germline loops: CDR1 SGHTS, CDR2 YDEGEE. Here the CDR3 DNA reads TGTGCCAGCAGTCAGGGCCGGGGGGTCCGCACAGATACGCAGTATTTT. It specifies CASSQGRGVRTDTQYF.

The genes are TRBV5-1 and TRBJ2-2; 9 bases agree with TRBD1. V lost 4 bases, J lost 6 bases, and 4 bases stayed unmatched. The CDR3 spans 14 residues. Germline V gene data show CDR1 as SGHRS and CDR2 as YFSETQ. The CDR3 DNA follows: TGCGCCAGCAGCCCAAGGACAGGGGCCGGGGAGCTGTTTTTT. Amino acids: CASSPRTGAGELFF.

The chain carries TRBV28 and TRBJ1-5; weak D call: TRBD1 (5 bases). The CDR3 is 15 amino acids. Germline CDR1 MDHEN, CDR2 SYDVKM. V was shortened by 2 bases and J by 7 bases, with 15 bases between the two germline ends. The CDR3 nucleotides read TGTGCCAGCAGTTTAAAGGGGAGGGTTAGCCAGCCCCAGCATTTT. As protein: CASSLKGRVSQPQHF.

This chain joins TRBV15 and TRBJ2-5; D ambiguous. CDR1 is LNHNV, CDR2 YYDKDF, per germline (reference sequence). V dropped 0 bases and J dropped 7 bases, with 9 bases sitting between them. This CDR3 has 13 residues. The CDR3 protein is CATSREVSGTQYF. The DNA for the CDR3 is TGTGCCACCAGCAGAGAAGTTTCGGGGACCCAGTACTTC. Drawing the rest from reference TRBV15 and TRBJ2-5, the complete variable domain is DAMVIQNPRYQVTQFGKPVTLSCSQTLNHNVMYWYQQKSSQAPKLLFHYYDKDFNNEADTPDNFQSRRPNTSFCFLDIRSPGLGDTAMYLCATSREVSGTQYFGPGTRLLVL.

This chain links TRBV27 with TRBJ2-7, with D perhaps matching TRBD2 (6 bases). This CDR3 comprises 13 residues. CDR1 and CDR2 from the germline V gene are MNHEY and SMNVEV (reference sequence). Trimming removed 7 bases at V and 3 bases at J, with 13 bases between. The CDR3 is CASIGYGSYEQYF. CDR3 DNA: TGTGCCAGCATAGGATACGGGAGCTACGAGCAGTACTTC.

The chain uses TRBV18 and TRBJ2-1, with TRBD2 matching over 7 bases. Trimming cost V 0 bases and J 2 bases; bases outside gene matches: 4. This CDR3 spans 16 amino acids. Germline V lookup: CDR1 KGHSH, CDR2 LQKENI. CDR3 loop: CASSPPSSGAYNEQFF. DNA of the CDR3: TGTGCCAGCTCACCACCGTCTAGCGGAGCCTACAATGAGCAGTTCTTC.

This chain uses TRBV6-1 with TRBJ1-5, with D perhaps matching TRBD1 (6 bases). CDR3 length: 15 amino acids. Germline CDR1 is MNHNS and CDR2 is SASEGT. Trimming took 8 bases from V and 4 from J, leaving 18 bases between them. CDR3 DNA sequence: TGTGCCAGCGGCGGGGGCGCGGGGAGTAATCAGCCCCAGCATTTT. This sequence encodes CASGGGAGSNQPQHF.

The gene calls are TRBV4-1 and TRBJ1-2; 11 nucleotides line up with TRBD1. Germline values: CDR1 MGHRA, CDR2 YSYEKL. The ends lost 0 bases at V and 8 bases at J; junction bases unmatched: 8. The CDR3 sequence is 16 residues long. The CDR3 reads CASSQDTPGQGVGYTF. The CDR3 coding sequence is TGCGCCAGCAGCCAAGATACGCCGGGACAGGGGGTGGGCTACACCTTC.

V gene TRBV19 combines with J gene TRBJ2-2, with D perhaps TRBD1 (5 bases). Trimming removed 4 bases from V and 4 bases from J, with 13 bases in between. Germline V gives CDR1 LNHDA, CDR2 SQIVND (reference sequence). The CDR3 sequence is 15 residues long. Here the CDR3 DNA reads TGTGCCAGTAGTAATGGACATCGAGGCACCGGGGAGCTGTTTTTT. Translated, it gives CASSNGHRGTGELFF. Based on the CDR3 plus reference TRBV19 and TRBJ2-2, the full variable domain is DGGITQSPKYLFRKEGQNVTLSCEQNLNHDAMYWYRQDPGQGLRLIYYSQIVNDFQKGDIAEGYSVSREKKESFPLTVTSAQKNPTAFYLCASSNGHRGTGELFFGEGSRLTVL.

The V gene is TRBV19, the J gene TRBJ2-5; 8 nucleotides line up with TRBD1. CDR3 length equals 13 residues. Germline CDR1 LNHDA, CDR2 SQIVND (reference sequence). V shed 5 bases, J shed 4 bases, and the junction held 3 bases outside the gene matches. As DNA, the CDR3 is TGTGCCAGTAGTCCTGACAGGGGAGAGACCCAGTACTTC. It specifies CASSPDRGETQYF.